This record looks at one TCR beta chain sequence and its context. Its antigen is not identified. Cells designated naive CD8 were CD45RO-negative and were positively selected for CCR7, with terminally differentiated effector memory CD45RA+ cells excluded. The data are from a study of shared clonotypes between healthy human individuals. Libraries were prepared by immunoSEQ multiplex PCR; TCRdb keeps only in-frame clonotypes and omits some of them. Counted here are hundreds of thousands of clones, 96% occurring once; the ten biggest clones make up roughly 0.1%. The ends were cut back, 2 bases at V and 5 bases at J, with 10 bases in the middle. This CDR3 has 15 amino acids. The V gene's germline CDR1 is SNHLY and CDR2 FYNNEI. Study-wide points: Sharing across four donors was seen in roughly 5% of naive CD4 clonotypes. Investigators collected only blood, and repertoires in tissues likely differ.

This chain connects TRBV2 to TRBJ1-6; weak D call: TRBD1 (6 bases). Specimen: naive CD8+ T cells sorted from blood. This TCR was recovered from a woman aged 25-40 years in good health. The CDR3 coding sequence is TGTGCCAGCAGTGAACAGGGGCCACATAATTCACCCCTCCACTTT. Protein: CASSEQGPHNSPLHF. Combining the CDR3 with reference TRBV2 and TRBJ1-6 gives the whole variable domain EPEVTQTPSHQVTQMGQEVILRCVPISNHLYFYWYRQILGQKVEFLVSFYNNEISEKSEIFDDQFSVERPDGSNFTLKIRSTKLEDSAMYFCASSEQGPHNSPLHFGNGTRLTVT.